The 7 T cell receptor beta chains below come from one sample, sequenced in a study of blood T cell repertoires in COVID-19. Produced via immunoSEQ multiplex PCR; TCRdb's table is partial and in-frame only. The table records tens of thousands of clones, approximately 85% of them present only once. Specimen: peripheral blood. The origin of the receptors is a human donor with active COVID-19. The donor label of this sample is uncertain.

The V call is TRBV4-1, the J call TRBJ1-2, with D maybe TRBD1 (5 bases). From germline, CDR1 is MGHRA and CDR2 YSYEKL. V lost 1 base and J 5 bases, leaving 8 bases between the germline ends. The CDR3 sequence is 13 residues long. The CDR3 loop reads CASSQAGGYGYTF. The CDR3 nucleotides read TGCGCCAGCAGCCAAGCCGGGGGTTATGGCTACACCTTC.

The gene calls are TRBV2 and TRBJ1-5; D not certain. The CDR3 covers 15 residues. V lost 9 bases and J lost 5, with 20 bases in between. In germline, CDR1 is SNHLY, CDR2 FYNNEI. For the CDR3, the DNA is TGTGCCAGTCGACGCCGGCGGGGAACCTATCAGCCCCAGCATTTT. Translation gives CASRRRRGTYQPQHF.

This clone was seen a few times. The chain has TRBV19 and TRBJ2-7, with 7 bases identical to TRBD2. Germline CDR1 reads LNHDA; CDR2 reads SQIVND (reference sequence). After removal of 6 bases from V and 3 bases from J, the junction contained 5 bases not matched to a gene. CDR3 length: 13 amino acids. The CDR3, as DNA: TGTGCCAGTAGCCGGCCGGGAGGCTACGAGCAGTACTTC. Translation gives CASSRPGGYEQYF.

The V gene is TRBV3-1 (or the pseudogene TRBV3-2), the J gene TRBJ1-6; D call uncertain. The CDR3 length is 14 residues. Germline CDR1 LGHDT, CDR2 YNNKEL (reference sequence). Trimming pared 1 base from V and 6 bases from J, leaving 7 bases between. The CDR3 loop reads CASSQGAFNSPLHF. The CDR3 bases are TGTGCCAGCAGCCAAGGGGCTTTTAATTCACCCCTCCACTTT.

The chain has TRBV7-6 and TRBJ2-5, with 12 bases identical to TRBD2. The ends lost 1 base at V and 5 bases at J; junction bases unmatched: 11. CDR3 length equals 18 residues. Per germline, CDR1 SGHVS and CDR2 FNYEAQ. The CDR3 DNA reads as TGTGCCAGCAGCTTAGGGAGCCTAGCGGGAGGGGCGCGGGAGACCCAGTACTTC. Its protein product is CASSLGSLAGGARETQYF.

This chain joins TRBV20-1 and TRBJ2-5; D not resolved. Trimming removed 3 bases at V and 0 bases at J, with 2 bases between. Germline CDR1 reads DFQATT; CDR2 reads SNEGSKA (reference sequence). This CDR3 comprises 11 residues. The CDR3 DNA follows: TGCAGTGCTAGCAACCAAGAGACCCAGTACTTC. This translates into CSASNQETQYF.

CDR3 amino acids: CASSPRVLAYEQYF. CDR3 sequence (DNA): TGTGCCAGCAGCCCCCGGGTACTGGCCTACGAGCAGTACTTC. The J gene is TRBJ2-7, the V gene TRBV14; D is ambiguous. The germline CDR1 and CDR2 sequences are SGHDN and FVKESK. This CDR3 has 14 residues. V was clipped by 4 bases and J by 2 bases, with 12 bases between them.